Presented here are 19 T cell receptor beta chains from one specimen sequenced in a study of CD8+ T cells in alopecia areata. Extracted RNA was reverse transcribed, and the resulting cDNA served as sequencing template. The data were produced by immunoSEQ multiplex PCR, yet TCRdb's version contains in-frame clones alone and is incomplete. Of a few hundred thousand clones listed, about 40% are singletons. Treatment here: oral pan-JAK inhibitor, 5-10 mg twice daily. The specimen was CD4+ T cells sorted from blood, collected around week 36, from a patient treated with tofacitinib. These receptor sequences come from a human donor with alopecia areata.

The chain uses TRBV7-2 and TRBJ1-5; 8 bases agree with TRBD1. Germline CDR1 reads SGHTA; CDR2 reads FQGNSA. The CDR3 runs 13 residues. V gave up 5 bases and J gave up 6 bases; unmatched junction bases: 3. The CDR3 DNA follows: TGTGCCAGCAGCCAAGACAGGGGTCAGCCCCAGCATTTT. Amino acid sequence: CASSQDRGQPQHF.

In this sample, this clone turned up a few times. The rearrangement uses TRBV7-9 and TRBJ2-5, with D unclear. Trimming shortened V by 6 bases and J by 3 bases, and 5 bases separated the two germline ends. The CDR3 spans 11 residues. Germline-derived CDR1 and CDR2 are SEHNR and FQNEAQ (reference sequence). This CDR3 reads CASRLKETQYF. The CDR3 region has the DNA TGTGCCAGCAGGTTAAAAGAGACCCAGTACTTC.

This clone was picked up a small number of times. The chain recombines TRBV29-1 with TRBJ2-7; 8 bases match TRBD1. This CDR3 comprises 12 residues. Trimming cost V 2 bases and J 6 bases; bases outside gene matches: 3. From germline, CDR1 is SQVTM and CDR2 ANQGSEA. The CDR3 is CSVEMDRAEQYF. In nucleotides, the CDR3 is TGCAGCGTTGAAATGGACAGGGCCGAGCAGTACTTC.

This clone turned up a few times. V gene TRBV18 combines with J gene TRBJ2-5, with 11 nucleotides matching TRBD2. The junction had 5 bases not matched to a gene; V was cut back by 4 bases and J by 4 bases. The CDR3 extends over 15 amino acids. Germline values: CDR1 KGHSH, CDR2 LQKENI. CDR3 in DNA: TGTGCCAGCTCACTCAACCTAGCGGGAGGAGAGACCCAGTACTTC. It is translated as CASSLNLAGGETQYF.

A few counts support this clone. The CDR3 sequence is CASSLGTSGNNEQFF. CDR3 nucleotide sequence: TGTGCCAGCTCACTTGGGACTAGCGGGAACAATGAGCAGTTCTTC. This rearrangement joins TRBV18 to TRBJ2-1, with TRBD2 matching 13 bases. Germline lookup yields CDR1 KGHSH and CDR2 LQKENI. The CDR3 sequence is 15 residues long. V lost 4 bases, J lost 5 bases, and 2 bases stayed unmatched.

The chain combines TRBV19 with TRBJ2-1; D may be TRBD2 (5 bases). The CDR3 length is 13 residues. V lost 5 bases, J lost 9 bases, and 14 bases lay in between. Germline CDR1 reads LNHDA; CDR2 reads SQIVND (reference sequence). The CDR3 coding sequence is TGTGCCAGTAGTTCCATTACTAGGCCTGAGCAGTTCTTC. Encoded protein: CASSSITRPEQFF. The complete variable domain, with remaining parts taken from reference TRBV19 and TRBJ2-1, reads DGGITQSPKYLFRKEGQNVTLSCEQNLNHDAMYWYRQDPGQGLRLIYYSQIVNDFQKGDIAEGYSVSREKKESFPLTVTSAQKNPTAFYLCASSSITRPEQFFGPGTRLTVL.

The genes are TRBV29-1 and TRBJ1-1; tentatively, D is TRBD1 (5 bases). V shed 6 bases and J shed 0 bases, with 14 bases lying between them. The CDR3 covers 14 residues. Germline values: CDR1 SQVTM, CDR2 ANQGSEA. CDR3 coding DNA: TGCAGCGTAGGGGCCTGGGCAATGAACACTGAAGCTTTCTTT. Translating gives CSVGAWAMNTEAFF.

The chain carries TRBV7-8 and TRBJ2-1, with TRBD2 matching 7 bases. Trimming at V came to 5 bases and at J to 10 bases, leaving 5 bases not matched to a gene. The CDR3 spans 12 residues. Per germline, CDR1 SGHVS and CDR2 FQNEAQ. The CDR3 is CASSPTSSEQFF. The CDR3 DNA sequence: TGTGCCAGCAGCCCGACTAGCAGCGAGCAGTTCTTC.

The chain has TRBV4-3 and TRBJ2-6; TRBD1 is a possible D gene (6 bases). This CDR3 has 20 amino acids. From germline, CDR1 is LGHNA and CDR2 YSLEER. The V end was cut by 3 bases, the J end by 1 base, with 22 bases between. CDR3 loop: CASSQQGVTGSASGANVLTF. CDR3 sequence (DNA): TGCGCCAGCAGCCAGCAAGGGGTCACAGGGTCGGCTTCTGGGGCCAACGTCCTGACTTTC.

This chain links TRBV9 with TRBJ2-1, with D perhaps TRBD1 or TRBD2 (5 bases each). Germline V CDR1 and CDR2: SGDLS, YYNGEE. The CDR3 has 13 amino acids. V shed 4 bases and J shed 5 bases, with 10 bases lying between them. CDR3 coding DNA: TGTGCCAGCAGCTCGCGAGGGGACAATGAGCAGTTCTTC. This translates into CASSSRGDNEQFF.

The chain has TRBV15 and TRBJ2-3; D is unresolved. The CDR3 totals 13 residues. The germline CDR1 and CDR2 sequences are LNHNV and YYDKDF (reference sequence). V dropped 4 bases and J dropped 2 bases, with 7 bases sitting between them. As DNA, the CDR3 is TGTGCCACCAGCAAGGCCATCACAGATACGCAGTATTTT. It yields the protein CATSKAITDTQYF.

The genes are TRBV30 and TRBJ1-1, with no clear D. CDR1 is GTSNPN and CDR2 is SVGIG in the germline V gene (reference sequence). CDR3 length equals 15 residues. Trimming removed 2 bases from V and 0 bases from J, with 13 bases in between. DNA of the CDR3: TGTGCCTGGAGTCTATCATATAAGATGAACACTGAAGCTTTCTTT. This sequence encodes CAWSLSYKMNTEAFF.

The sample holds a few counts of this clone. The rearrangement links TRBV29-1 to TRBJ2-1, with a weak D call TRBD2 (5 bases). CDR3 length: 14 residues. CDR1 and CDR2 (germline): SQVTM, ANQGSEA. Trimming removed 7 bases from V and 6 bases from J, with 19 bases in between. CDR3 sequence reads: CSAEEQFLGNEQFF. DNA for the CDR3: TGCAGCGCGGAGGAGCAGTTCCTCGGCAATGAGCAGTTCTTC.

This clone has a handful of counts. The chain recombines TRBV9 with TRBJ2-7, with 8 bases matching TRBD1. V was pared by 3 bases and J by 0 bases, with 5 bases of the junction left unmatched. This CDR3 is 15 amino acids long. CDR1 is SGDLS and CDR2 is YYNGEE in the germline V gene. Here the CDR3 reads CASSAGQASSYEQYF. CDR3 coding DNA: TGTGCCAGCAGCGCGGGACAGGCCTCCTCCTACGAGCAGTACTTC. Based on the CDR3 plus reference TRBV9 and TRBJ2-7, the full variable domain is DSGVTQTPKHLITATGQRVTLRCSPRSGDLSVYWYQQSLDQGLQFLIQYYNGEERAKGNILERFSAQQFPDLHSELNLSSLELGDSALYFCASSAGQASSYEQYFGPGTRLTVT.

The chain employs TRBV2 and TRBJ1-2; D gene uncertain. V was clipped by 6 bases and J by 3 bases, with 14 bases between them. This CDR3 is built from 14 residues. Germline CDR1 is SNHLY and CDR2 is FYNNEI. The CDR3 loop reads CASRWDTQDYGYTF. In DNA, the CDR3 is TGTGCCAGCAGATGGGATACGCAGGACTATGGCTACACCTTC.

This clone has just a few counts. This specimen includes other DNA sequences encoding the same CDR3. V and J are TRBV2 and TRBJ2-5; D possibly matches TRBD1 or TRBD2 (5 bases each). The V gene's germline CDR1 is SNHLY and CDR2 FYNNEI. The germline V and J ends were trimmed by 7 bases and 2 bases, with 8 bases remaining between them. This CDR3 region has 12 residues. This CDR3 reads CASKGPQETQYF. The DNA of the CDR3 is TGTGCCAGCAAGGGACCTCAAGAGACCCAGTACTTC.

This clone was observed a handful of times. This chain links TRBV30 with TRBJ1-2; D ambiguous. Per germline, CDR1 GTSNPN and CDR2 SVGIG (reference sequence). This CDR3 has 13 amino acids. The V end was cut by 2 bases, the J end by 7 bases, with 14 bases between. Here the CDR3 DNA reads TGTGCCTGGAGTCTTACCCGGACCGGTGGCTACACCTTC. Translated, it gives CAWSLTRTGGYTF.

The chain recombines TRBV9 with TRBJ1-5; maybe TRBD1 (5 bases). Germline CDR1 SGDLS, CDR2 YYNGEE. The CDR3 is made up of 14 amino acids. Trimming took 0 bases from V and 9 from J, leaving 13 bases between them. The CDR3 protein is CASSVVGVGGPQHF. The CDR3 region has the DNA TGTGCCAGCAGCGTAGTTGGGGTCGGGGGGCCCCAGCATTTT.

The chain recombines TRBV20-1 with TRBJ1-2; no definite D call. This CDR3 comprises 11 residues. In germline, CDR1 is DFQATT, CDR2 SNEGSKA (reference sequence). Trimming took off 6 bases at V and 4 bases at J, with 9 bases between the two ends. CDR3 residues: CSAPRGYGYTF. The CDR3 bases are TGCAGTGCCCCCCGGGGCTATGGCTACACCTTC.